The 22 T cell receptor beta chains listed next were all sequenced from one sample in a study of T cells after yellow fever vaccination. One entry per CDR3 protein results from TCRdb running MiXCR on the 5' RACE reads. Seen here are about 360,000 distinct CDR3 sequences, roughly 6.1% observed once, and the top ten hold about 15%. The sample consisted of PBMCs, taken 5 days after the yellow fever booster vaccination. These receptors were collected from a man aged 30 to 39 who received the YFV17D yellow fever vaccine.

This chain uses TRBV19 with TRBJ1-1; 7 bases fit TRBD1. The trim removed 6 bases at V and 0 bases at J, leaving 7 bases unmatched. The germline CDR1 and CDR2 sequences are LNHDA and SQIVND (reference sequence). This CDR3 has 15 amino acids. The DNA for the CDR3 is TGTGCCAGTAGGCCCTACAGGGGATTGAACACTGAAGCTTTCTTT. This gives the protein CASRPYRGLNTEAFF.

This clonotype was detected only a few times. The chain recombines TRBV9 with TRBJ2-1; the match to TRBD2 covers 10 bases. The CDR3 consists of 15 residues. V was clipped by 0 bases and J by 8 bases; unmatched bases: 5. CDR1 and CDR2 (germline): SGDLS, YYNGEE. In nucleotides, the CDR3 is TGTGCCAGCAGCGTAGCAGCTAGCGGGAGCTATGAGCAGTTCTTC. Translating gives CASSVAASGSYEQFF.

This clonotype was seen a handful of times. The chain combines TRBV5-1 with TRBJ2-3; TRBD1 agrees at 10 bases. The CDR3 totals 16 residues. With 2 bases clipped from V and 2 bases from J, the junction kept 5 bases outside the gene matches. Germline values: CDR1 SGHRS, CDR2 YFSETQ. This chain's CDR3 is CASSFLGQGFTDTQYF. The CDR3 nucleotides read TGCGCCAGCAGCTTCTTGGGACAGGGGTTCACAGATACGCAGTATTTT.

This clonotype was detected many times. The CDR3: CASHSRAPNSPLHF. As DNA, the CDR3 is TGTGCCAGCCATAGCCGGGCCCCCAATTCACCCCTCCACTTT. The V and J genes are TRBV13 and TRBJ1-6, with no clear D. The CDR3 covers 14 residues. Germline V gene sequence: CDR1 PRHDT, CDR2 FYEKMQ (reference sequence). With 8 bases removed from V and 7 bases from J, the gap between germline ends came to 15 bases.

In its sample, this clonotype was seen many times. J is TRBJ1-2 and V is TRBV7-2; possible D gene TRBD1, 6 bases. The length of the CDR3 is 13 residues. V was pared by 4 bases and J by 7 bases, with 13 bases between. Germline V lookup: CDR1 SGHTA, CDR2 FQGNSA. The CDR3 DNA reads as TGTGCCAGCAGCTCCCGGGACACTCGTGGCTACACCTTC. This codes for CASSSRDTRGYTF.

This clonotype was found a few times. CDR3: CAWSVDRTSGSRNEQFF. The CDR3 nucleotides are TGTGCCTGGAGTGTAGATCGGACTAGCGGGAGTAGGAATGAGCAGTTCTTC. J is TRBJ2-1 and V is TRBV30; TRBD2 matches 13 bases. The V and J ends lost 0 bases and 7 bases, in that order; junction bases with no gene match: 9. The CDR3 runs 17 residues. Germline V gene data show CDR1 as GTSNPN and CDR2 as SVGIG (reference sequence).

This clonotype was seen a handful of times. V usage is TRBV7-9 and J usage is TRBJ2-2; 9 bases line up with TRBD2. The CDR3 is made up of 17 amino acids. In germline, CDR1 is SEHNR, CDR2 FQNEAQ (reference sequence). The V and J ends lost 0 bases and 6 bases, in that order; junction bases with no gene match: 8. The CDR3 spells CASSLAEVAGVSGELFF. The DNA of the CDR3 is TGTGCCAGCAGCTTAGCGGAGGTAGCGGGAGTATCCGGGGAGCTGTTTTTT.

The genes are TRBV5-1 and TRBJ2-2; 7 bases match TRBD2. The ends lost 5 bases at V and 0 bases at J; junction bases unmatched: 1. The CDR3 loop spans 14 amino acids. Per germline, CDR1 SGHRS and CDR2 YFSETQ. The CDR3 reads CASRLASNTGELFF. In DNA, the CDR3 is TGCGCCAGCAGACTAGCGTCGAACACCGGGGAGCTGTTTTTT.

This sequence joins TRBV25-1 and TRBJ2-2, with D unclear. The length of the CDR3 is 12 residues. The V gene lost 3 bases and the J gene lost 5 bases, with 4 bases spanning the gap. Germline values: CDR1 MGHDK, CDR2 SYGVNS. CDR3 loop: CASSDQTGELFF. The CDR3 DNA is TGTGCCAGCAGTGATCAAACCGGGGAGCTGTTTTTT.

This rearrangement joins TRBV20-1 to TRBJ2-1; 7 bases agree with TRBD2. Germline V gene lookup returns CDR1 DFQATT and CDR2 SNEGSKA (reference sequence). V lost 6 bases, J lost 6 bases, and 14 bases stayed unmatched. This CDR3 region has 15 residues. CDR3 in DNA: TGCAGTGCCCCCCCGCTAGCGGCTAGAACCAATGAGCAGTTCTTC. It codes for CSAPPLAARTNEQFF.

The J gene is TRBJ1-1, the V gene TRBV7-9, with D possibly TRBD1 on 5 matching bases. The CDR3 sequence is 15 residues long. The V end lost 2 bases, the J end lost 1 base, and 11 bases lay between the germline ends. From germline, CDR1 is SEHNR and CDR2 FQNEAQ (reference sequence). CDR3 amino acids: CASSLRGGGNTEAFF. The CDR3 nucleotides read TGTGCCAGCAGCTTACGGGGTGGGGGGAACACTGAAGCTTTCTTT.

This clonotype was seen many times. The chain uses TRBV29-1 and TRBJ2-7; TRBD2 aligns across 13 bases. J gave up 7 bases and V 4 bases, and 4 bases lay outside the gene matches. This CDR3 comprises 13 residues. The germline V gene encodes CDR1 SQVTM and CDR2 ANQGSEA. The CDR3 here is CSVAPLAGGEQYF. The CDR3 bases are TGCAGCGTTGCGCCACTAGCGGGAGGGGAGCAGTACTTC.

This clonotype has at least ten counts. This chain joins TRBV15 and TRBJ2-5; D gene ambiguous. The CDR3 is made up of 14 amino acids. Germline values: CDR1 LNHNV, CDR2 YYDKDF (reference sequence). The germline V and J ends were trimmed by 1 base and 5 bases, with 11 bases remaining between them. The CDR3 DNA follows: TGTGCCACCAGCAGAGGTAGCATGTTGGAGACCCAGTACTTC. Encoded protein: CATSRGSMLETQYF.

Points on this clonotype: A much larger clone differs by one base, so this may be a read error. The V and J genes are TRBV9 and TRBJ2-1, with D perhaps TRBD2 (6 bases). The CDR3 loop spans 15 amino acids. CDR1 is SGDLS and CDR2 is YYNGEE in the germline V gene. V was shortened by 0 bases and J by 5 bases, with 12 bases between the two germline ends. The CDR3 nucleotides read TGTGCCAGCAGCGTAGATCTAGCGACACACAATGAGCAGTTCTTC. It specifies CASSVDLATHNEQFF.

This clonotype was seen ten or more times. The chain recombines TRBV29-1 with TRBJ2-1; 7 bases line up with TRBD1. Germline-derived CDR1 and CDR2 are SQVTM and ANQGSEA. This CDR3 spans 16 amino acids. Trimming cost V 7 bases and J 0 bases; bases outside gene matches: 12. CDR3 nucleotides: TGCAGCGGGACCAACAGGGGACCTAGCTCCTACAATGAGCAGTTCTTC. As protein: CSGTNRGPSSYNEQFF.

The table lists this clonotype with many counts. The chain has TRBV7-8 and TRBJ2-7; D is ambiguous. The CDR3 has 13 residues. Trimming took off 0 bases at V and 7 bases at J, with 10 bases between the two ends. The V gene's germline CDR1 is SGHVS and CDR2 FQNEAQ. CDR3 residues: CASSLATALEQYF. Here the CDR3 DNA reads TGTGCCAGCAGCTTAGCGACGGCGTTGGAGCAGTACTTC.

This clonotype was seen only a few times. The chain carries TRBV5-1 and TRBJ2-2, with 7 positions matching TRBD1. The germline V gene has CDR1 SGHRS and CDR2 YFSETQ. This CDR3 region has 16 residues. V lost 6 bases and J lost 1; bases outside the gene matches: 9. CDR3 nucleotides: TGCGCCAGCACAGCCAGGACAGGAGTGAACACCGGGGAGCTGTTTTTT. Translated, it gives CASTARTGVNTGELFF. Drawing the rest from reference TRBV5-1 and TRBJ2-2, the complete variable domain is KAGVTQTPRYLIKTRGQQVTLSCSPISGHRSVSWYQQTPGQGLQFLFEYFSETQRNKGNFPGRFSGRQFSNSRSEMNVSTLELGDSALYLCASTARTGVNTGELFFGEGSRLTVL.

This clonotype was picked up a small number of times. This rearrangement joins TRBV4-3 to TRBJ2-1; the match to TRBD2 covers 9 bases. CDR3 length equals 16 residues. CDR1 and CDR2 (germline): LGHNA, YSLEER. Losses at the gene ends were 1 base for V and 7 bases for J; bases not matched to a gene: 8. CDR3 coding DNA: TGCGCCAGCAGCCAAGGGGGCGGGAGGGCCTTTAATGAGCAGTTCTTC. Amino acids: CASSQGGGRAFNEQFF.

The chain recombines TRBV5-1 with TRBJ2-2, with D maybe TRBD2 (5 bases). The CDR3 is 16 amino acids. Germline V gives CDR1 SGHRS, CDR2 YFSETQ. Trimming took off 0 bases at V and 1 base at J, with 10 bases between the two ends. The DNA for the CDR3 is TGCGCCAGCAGCTTGGCGGACTGGGGGAACACCGGGGAGCTGTTTTTT. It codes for CASSLADWGNTGELFF. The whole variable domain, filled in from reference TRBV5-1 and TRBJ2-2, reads KAGVTQTPRYLIKTRGQQVTLSCSPISGHRSVSWYQQTPGQGLQFLFEYFSETQRNKGNFPGRFSGRQFSNSRSEMNVSTLELGDSALYLCASSLADWGNTGELFFGEGSRLTVL.

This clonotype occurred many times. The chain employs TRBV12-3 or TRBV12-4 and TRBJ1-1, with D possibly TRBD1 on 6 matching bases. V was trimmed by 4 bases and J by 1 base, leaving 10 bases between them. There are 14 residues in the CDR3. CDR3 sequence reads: CASSYRQANTEAFF. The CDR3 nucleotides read TGTGCCAGCAGTTATCGACAGGCGAACACTGAAGCTTTCTTT.

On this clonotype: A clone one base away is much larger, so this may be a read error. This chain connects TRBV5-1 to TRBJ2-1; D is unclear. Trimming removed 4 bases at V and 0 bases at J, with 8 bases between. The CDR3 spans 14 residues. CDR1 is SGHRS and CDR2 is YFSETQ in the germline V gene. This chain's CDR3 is CASSEESSYNEQFF. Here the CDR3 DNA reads TGCGCCAGCAGCGAGGAAAGCTCCTACAATGAGCAGTTCTTC.

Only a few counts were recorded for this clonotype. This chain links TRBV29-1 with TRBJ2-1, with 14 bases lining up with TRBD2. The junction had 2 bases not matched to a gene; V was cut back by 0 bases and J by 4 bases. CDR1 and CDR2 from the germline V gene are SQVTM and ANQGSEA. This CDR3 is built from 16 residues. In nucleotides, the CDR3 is TGCAGCGTTGAAGAGGGGACTAGCGGGAGATACAATGAGCAGTTCTTC. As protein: CSVEEGTSGRYNEQFF.